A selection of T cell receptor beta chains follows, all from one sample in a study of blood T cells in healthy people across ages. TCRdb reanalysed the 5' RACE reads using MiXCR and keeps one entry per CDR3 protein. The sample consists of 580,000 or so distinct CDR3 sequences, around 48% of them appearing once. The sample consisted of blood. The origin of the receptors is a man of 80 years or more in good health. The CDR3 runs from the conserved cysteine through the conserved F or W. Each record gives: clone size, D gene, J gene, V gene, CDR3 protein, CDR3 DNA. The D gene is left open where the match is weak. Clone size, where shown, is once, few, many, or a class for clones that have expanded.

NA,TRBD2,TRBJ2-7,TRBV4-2,CASSQDGLAGAYEQYF,TGTGCCAGCAGCCAAGATGGCCTAGCGGGAGCCTACGAGCAGTACTTC
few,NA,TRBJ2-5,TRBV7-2,CASSLGTPNGETQYF,TGTGCCAGCAGCTTAGGAACTCCAAACGGAGAGACCCAGTACTTC
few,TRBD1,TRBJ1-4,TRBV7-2,CASSPYGTGLSDLFF,TGTGCCAGCAGCCCCTACGGGACAGGTTTATCGGATCTGTTTTTT
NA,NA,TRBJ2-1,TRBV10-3,CAISGLGELGNEQFF,TGTGCCATCAGTGGCCTGGGGGAACTAGGGAATGAGCAGTTCTTC
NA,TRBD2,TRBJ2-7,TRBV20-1,CSASEASGAVYEQYF,TGCAGTGCTAGTGAGGCTAGCGGGGCGGTTTACGAGCAGTACTTC
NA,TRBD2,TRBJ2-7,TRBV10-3,CAISEPKAASGRTGYEQYF,TGTGCCATCAGTGAGCCGAAAGCGGCTAGCGGGAGAACGGGATACGAGCAGTACTTC
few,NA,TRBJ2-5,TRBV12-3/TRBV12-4,CASIGTGTGLETQYF,TGTGCCAGCATCGGGACCGGGACTGGATTAGAGACCCAGTACTTC
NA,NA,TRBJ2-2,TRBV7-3,CASSLGHRSGELFF,TGTGCCAGCAGCCTGGGGCATCGGTCCGGGGAGCTGTTTTTT
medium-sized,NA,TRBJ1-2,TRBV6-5,CASSGRGYGYTF,TGTGCCAGCAGTGGTAGGGGGTATGGCTACACCTTC
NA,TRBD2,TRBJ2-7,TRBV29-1,CSVEDDSGIKF,TGCAGCGTTGAAGATGATAGCGGGATAAAGTTC
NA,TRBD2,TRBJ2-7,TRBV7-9,CASSLGTSGGEYF,TGTGCCAGCAGCCTTGGGACTAGCGGGGGGGAGTACTTC
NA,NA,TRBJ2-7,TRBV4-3,CASSLNQGPEAYEQYF,TGCGCCAGCAGCTTAAATCAGGGTCCCGAGGCCTACGAGCAGTACTTC
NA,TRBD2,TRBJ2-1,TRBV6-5,CASRPGRGAGDEQFF,TGTGCCAGCAGGCCTGGGCGGGGGGCAGGCGATGAGCAGTTCTTC
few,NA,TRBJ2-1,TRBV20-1,CSAYQGGHRNEQFF,TGCAGTGCTTACCAGGGGGGACATCGGAATGAGCAGTTCTTC
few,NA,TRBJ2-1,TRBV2,CASSVLGTGKNEQFF,TGTGCCAGCAGTGTTTTGGGGACGGGTAAGAATGAGCAGTTCTTC
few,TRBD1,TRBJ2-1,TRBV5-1,CASSGGQGVNEQFF,TGCGCCAGCAGCGGGGGACAGGGGGTTAATGAGCAGTTCTTC
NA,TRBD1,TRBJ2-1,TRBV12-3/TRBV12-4,CASSLGRTGNDEQFF,TGTGCCAGCAGTTTAGGGCGGACAGGGAACGATGAGCAGTTCTTC
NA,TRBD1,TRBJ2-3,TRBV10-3,CAISRRDRGGTDTQYF,TGTGCCATCAGTCGCCGGGACAGGGGAGGTACAGATACGCAGTATTTT
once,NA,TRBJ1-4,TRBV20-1,CSARGDIREKLFF,TGCAGTGCCCGAGGGGACATTAGGGAAAAACTGTTTTTT
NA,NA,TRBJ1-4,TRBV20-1,CSARDRPRGLNEKLFF,TGCAGTGCTAGAGACCGTCCACGGGGTCTTAATGAAAAACTGTTTTTT
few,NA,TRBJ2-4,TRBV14,CASSQGGTTKNIQYF,TGTGCCAGCAGCCAAGGGGGTACAACCAAAAACATTCAGTACTTC
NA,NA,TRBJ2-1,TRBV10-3,CAISLGQSYNEQFF,TGTGCCATCAGCCTGGGACAATCCTACAATGAGCAGTTCTTC
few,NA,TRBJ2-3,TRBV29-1,CSVDRVRTDTQYF,TGCAGCGTTGACCGGGTGAGGACAGATACGCAGTATTTT
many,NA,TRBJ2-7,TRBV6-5,CASSDRGTYEQYF,TGTGCCAGCAGTGACCGGGGAACCTACGAGCAGTACTTC
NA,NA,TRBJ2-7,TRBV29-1,CSVVSAGWGSYEQYF,TGCAGCGTTGTCTCCGCAGGGTGGGGATCCTACGAGCAGTACTTC
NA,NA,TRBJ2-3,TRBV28,CASSFRSSDTQYF,TGTGCCAGCAGTTTTCGGAGTTCAGATACGCAGTATTTT
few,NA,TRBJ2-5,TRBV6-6,CASSYKSGQGVETQYF,TGTGCCAGCAGTTATAAGTCGGGGCAGGGTGTTGAGACCCAGTACTTC
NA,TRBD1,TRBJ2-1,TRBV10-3,CAISEQRGQGDEQFF,TGTGCCATCAGTGAACAAAGGGGACAGGGAGACGAGCAGTTCTTC
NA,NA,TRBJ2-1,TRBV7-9,CASSLAHGIRGLNEQFF,TGTGCCAGCAGCTTAGCCCATGGGATTCGGGGCCTCAATGAGCAGTTCTTC
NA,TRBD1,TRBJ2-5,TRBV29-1,CSARNRGREETQYF,TGCAGCGCGAGGAACAGGGGGCGCGAAGAGACCCAGTACTTC
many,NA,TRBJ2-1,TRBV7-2,CASSPPWGRNEQFF,TGTGCCAGCAGCCCCCCTTGGGGGAGGAATGAGCAGTTCTTC
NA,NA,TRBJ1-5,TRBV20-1,CSASMAGGQPQHF,TGCAGTGCTAGTATGGCCGGGGGACAGCCCCAGCATTTT
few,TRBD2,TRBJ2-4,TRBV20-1,CSARETGGVRYF,TGCAGTGCTAGAGAAACGGGGGGGGTGCGGTACTTC
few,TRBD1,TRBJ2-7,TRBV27,CASRITGGRYEQYF,TGTGCCAGCAGAATAACAGGGGGTAGGTACGAGCAGTACTTC
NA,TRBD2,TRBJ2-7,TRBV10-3,CAISESSSGAIDEQYF,TGTGCCATCAGTGAGTCTTCTAGCGGGGCGATCGACGAGCAGTACTTC
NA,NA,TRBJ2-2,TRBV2,CARNWGGELFF,TGTGCCCGCAATTGGGGCGGGGAACTGTTTTTT
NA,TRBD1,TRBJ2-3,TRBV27,CTSSRPGRGDTQYF,TGTACCAGCAGCCGCCCTGGCAGGGGGGATACGCAGTATTTT
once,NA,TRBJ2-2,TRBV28,CAGHRAPGELFF,TGTGCCGGCCACCGGGCGCCCGGGGAGCTGTTTTTT
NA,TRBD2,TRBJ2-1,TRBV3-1,CASSHRGAGGLIGQFF,TGTGCCAGCAGCCACCGAGGAGCGGGAGGCCTAATTGGGCAGTTCTTC
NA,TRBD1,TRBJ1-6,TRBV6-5,CASSGRQGMNSPLHF,TGTGCCAGCAGTGGGAGACAGGGCATGAATTCACCCCTCCACTTT
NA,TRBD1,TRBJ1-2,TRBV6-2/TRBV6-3,CASSVNRDRELTNYGYTF,TGTGCCAGCAGCGTAAACCGGGACAGGGAGCTCACTAACTATGGCTACACCTTC
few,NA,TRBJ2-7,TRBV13,CASSLRDHEQYF,TGTGCCAGCAGCCTGCGGGACCACGAGCAGTACTTC
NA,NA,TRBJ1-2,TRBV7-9,CASSPAGGFNYTF,TGTGCCAGCAGCCCTGCCGGGGGCTTTAACTACACCTTC
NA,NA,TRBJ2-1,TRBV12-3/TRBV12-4,CASRPRTVRNNEQFF,TGTGCCAGCAGACCAAGGACCGTTAGAAACAATGAGCAGTTCTTC
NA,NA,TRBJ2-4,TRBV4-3,CASSQVTGPGSIQYF,TGCGCCAGCAGCCAAGTGACAGGGCCCGGGAGCATTCAGTACTTC
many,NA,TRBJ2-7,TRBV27,CASSLLALGEQYF,TGTGCCAGCAGTTTACTGGCGTTGGGAGAGCAGTACTTC
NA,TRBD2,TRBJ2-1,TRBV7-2,CASSLWGLAGVGSYNEQFF,TGTGCCAGCAGCTTATGGGGACTAGCGGGGGTAGGCTCCTACAATGAGCAGTTCTTC
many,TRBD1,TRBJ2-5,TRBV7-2,CASSTMAGTEETQYF,TGTGCCAGCAGTACGATGGCCGGGACAGAGGAGACCCAGTACTTC